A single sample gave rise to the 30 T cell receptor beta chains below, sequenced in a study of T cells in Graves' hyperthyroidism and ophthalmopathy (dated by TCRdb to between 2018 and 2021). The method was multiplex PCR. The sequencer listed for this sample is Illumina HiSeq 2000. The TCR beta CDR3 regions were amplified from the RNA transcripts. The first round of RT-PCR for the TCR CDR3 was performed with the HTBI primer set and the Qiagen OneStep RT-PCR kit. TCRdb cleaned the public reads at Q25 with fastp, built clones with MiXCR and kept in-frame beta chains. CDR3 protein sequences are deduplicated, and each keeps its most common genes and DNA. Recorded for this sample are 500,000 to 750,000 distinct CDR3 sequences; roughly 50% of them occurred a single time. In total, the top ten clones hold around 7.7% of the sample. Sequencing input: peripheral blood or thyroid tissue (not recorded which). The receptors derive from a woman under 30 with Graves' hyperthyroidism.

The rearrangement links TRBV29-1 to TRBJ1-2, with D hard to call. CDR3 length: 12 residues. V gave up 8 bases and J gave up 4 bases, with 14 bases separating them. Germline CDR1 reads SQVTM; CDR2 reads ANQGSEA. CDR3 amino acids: CSLLPTIYGYTF. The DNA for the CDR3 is TGCAGCCTCTTGCCAACCATCTATGGCTACACCTTC.

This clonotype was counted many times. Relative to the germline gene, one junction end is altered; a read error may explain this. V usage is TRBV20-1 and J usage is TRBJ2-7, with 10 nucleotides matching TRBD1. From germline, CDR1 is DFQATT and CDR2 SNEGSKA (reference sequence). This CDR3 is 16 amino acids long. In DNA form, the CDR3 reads TGCAGTGCGAGAGGACAGGGGGGCGTTTTTTCCTACGAGCAGTACTTC. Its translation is CSARGQGGVFSYEQYF.

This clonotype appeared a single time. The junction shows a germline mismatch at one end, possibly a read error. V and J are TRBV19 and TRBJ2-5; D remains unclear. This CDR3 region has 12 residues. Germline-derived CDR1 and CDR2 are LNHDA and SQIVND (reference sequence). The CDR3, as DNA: TGTGCCAGTAGTGTGTCCCGAGAGGCCCAGTACTTC. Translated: CASSVSREAQYF.

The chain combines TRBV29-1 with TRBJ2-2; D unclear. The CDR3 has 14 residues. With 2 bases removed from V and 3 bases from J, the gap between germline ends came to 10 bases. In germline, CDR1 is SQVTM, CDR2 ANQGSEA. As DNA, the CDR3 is TGCAGCGTTGAAACCGGGCCAGACACCGGGGAGCTGTTTTTT. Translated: CSVETGPDTGELFF.

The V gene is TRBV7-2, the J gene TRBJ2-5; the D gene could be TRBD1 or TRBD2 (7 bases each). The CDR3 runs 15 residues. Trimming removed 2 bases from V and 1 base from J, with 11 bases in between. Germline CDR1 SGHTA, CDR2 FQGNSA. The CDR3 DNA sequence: TGTGCCAGCAGCTTACAGGGGGGGATCCAAGAGACCCAGTACTTC. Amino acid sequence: CASSLQGGIQETQYF.

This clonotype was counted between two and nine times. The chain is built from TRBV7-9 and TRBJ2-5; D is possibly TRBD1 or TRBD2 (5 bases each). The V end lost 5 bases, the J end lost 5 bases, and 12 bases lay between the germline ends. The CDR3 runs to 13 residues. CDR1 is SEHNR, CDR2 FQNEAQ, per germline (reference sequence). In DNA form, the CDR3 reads TGTGCCAGCAGCCCCGGCGAGGGGGAGACCCAGTACTTC. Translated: CASSPGEGETQYF.

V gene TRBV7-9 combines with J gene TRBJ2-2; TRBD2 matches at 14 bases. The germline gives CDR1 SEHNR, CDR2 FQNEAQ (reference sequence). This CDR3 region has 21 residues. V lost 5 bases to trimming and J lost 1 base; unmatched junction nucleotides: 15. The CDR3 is CASSEKPGTSGRGLNTGELFF. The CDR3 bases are TGTGCCAGCAGCGAAAAGCCCGGGACTAGCGGGAGAGGTCTGAACACCGGGGAGCTGTTTTTT.

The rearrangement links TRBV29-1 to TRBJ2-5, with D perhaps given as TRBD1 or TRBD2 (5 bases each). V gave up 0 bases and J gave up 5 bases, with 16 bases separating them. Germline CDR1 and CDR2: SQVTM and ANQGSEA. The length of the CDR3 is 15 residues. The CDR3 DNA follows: TGCAGCGTTGAAGATTGGCAGGGAGATTTGGAGACCCAGTACTTC. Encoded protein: CSVEDWQGDLETQYF.

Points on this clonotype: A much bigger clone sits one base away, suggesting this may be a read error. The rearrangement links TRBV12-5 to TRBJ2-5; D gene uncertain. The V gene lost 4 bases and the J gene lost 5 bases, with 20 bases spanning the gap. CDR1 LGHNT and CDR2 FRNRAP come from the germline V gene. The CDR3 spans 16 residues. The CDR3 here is CASGSVSGRRQETQYF. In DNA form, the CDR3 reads TGTGCTAGTGGTTCGGTATCGGGCCGCCGCCAGGAGACCCAGTACTTC.

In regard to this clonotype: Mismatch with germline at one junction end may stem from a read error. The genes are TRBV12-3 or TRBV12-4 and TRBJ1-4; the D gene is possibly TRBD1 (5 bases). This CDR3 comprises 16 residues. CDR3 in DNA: TGTGCCAGCAGTTTGCGAGGGGACGGGTACAATGAAAAACTGTCTTTT. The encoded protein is CASSLRGDGYNEKLSF.

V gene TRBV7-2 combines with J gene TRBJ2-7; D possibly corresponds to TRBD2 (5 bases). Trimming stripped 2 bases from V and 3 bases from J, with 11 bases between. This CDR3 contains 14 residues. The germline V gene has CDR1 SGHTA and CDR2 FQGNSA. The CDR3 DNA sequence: TGTGCCAGCAGCTTACCGATGAGGGACTACGAGCAGTACTTC. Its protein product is CASSLPMRDYEQYF.

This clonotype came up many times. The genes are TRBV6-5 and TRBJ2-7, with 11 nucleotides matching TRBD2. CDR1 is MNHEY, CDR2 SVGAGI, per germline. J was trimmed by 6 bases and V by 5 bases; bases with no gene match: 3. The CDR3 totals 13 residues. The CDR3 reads CASSQTSGSEQYF. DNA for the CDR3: TGTGCCAGCAGTCAAACTAGCGGGAGCGAGCAGTACTTC.

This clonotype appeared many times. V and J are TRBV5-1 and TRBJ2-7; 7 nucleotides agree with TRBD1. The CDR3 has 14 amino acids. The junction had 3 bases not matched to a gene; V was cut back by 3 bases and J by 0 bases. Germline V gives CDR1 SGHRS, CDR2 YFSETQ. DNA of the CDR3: TGCGCCAGCAGCTCCCGGGACAGCTCCTACGAGCAGTACTTC. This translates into CASSSRDSSYEQYF.

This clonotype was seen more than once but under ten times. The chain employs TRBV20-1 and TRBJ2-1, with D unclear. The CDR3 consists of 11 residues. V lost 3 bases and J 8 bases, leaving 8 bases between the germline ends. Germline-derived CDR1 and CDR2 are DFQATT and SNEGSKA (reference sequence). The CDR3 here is CSASSRYEQFF. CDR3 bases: TGCAGTGCTAGCTCTAGGTATGAGCAGTTCTTC.

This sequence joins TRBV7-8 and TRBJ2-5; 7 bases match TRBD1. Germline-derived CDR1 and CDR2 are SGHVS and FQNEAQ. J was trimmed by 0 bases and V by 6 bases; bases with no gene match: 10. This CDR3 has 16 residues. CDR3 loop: CASSSGTAANQETQYF. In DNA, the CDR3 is TGTGCCAGCAGTTCCGGGACAGCAGCGAACCAAGAGACCCAGTACTTC.

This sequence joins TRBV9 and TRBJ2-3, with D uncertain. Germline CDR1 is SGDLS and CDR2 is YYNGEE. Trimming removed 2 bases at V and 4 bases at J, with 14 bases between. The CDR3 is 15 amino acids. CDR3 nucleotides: TGTGCCAGCAGCGTCGACTCGAAAATGGCAGATACGCAGTATTTT. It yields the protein CASSVDSKMADTQYF.

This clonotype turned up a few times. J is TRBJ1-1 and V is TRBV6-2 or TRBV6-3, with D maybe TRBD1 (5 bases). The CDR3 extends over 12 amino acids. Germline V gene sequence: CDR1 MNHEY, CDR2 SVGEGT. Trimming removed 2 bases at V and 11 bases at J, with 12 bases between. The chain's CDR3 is CASSYQGFWAFF. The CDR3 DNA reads TGTGCCAGCAGTTACCAGGGTTTTTGGGCTTTCTTT.

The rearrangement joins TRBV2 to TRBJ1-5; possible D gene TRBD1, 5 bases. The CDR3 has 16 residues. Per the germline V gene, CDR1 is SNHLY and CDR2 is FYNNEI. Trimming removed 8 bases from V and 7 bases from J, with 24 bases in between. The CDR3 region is CASLGLAGGWGQPQHF. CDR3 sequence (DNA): TGTGCCAGCTTAGGACTAGCGGGAGGGTGGGGGCAGCCCCAGCATTTT.

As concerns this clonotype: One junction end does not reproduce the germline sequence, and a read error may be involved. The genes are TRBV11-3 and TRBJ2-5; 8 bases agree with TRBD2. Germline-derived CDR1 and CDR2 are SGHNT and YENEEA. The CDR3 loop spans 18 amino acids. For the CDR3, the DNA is TGTGCCAGCAGCACCCCCTCAGCGGGAGCAGGGTTCCAAGAGACCCGGTACTTC. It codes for CASSTPSAGAGFQETRYF.

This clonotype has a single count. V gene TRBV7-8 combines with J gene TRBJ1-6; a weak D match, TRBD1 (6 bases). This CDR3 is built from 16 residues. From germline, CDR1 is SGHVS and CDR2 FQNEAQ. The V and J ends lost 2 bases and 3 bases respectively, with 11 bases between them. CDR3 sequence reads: CASSLREGVYNSPLHF. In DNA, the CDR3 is TGTGCCAGCAGCTTAAGGGAGGGGGTCTATAATTCACCCCTCCACTTT.

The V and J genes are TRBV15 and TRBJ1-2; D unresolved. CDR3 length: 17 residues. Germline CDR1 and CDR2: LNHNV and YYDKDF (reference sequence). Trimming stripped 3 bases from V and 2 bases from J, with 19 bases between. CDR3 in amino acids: CATSSFTPWTANYGYTF. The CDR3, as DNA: TGTGCCACCAGCAGTTTTACCCCGTGGACTGCAAACTATGGCTACACCTTC.

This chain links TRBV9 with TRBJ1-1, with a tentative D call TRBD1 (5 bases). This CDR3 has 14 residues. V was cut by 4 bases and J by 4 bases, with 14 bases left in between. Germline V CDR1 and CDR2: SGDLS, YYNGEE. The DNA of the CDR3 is TGTGCCAGCAGCAAAGGGGACGGGGCCACTGAAGCTTTCTTT. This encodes CASSKGDGATEAFF.

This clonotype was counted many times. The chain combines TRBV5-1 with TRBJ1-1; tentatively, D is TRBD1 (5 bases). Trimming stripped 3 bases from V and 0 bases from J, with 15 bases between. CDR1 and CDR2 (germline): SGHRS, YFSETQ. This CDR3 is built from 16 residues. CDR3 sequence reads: CASSSPNETVNTEAFF. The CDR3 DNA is TGCGCCAGCAGCTCCCCAAACGAGACAGTGAACACTGAAGCTTTCTTT. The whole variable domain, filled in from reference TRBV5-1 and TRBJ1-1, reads KAGVTQTPRYLIKTRGQQVTLSCSPISGHRSVSWYQQTPGQGLQFLFEYFSETQRNKGNFPGRFSGRQFSNSRSEMNVSTLELGDSALYLCASSSPNETVNTEAFFGQGTRLTVV.

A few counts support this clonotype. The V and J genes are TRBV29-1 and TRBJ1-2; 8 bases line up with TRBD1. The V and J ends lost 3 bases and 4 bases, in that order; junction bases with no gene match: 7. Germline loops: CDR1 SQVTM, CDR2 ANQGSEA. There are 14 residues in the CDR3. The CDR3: CSVELDRAVYGYTF. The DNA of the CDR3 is TGCAGCGTTGAGTTGGACAGGGCGGTCTATGGCTACACCTTC.

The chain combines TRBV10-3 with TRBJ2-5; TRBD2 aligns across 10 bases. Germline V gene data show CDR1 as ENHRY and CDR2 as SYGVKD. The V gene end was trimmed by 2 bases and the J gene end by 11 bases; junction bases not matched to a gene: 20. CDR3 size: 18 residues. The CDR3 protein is CAISERAGGSSSTDTQYF. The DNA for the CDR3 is TGTGCCATCAGTGAGCGAGCGGGAGGGTCATCTAGCACAGATACGCAGTACTTC.

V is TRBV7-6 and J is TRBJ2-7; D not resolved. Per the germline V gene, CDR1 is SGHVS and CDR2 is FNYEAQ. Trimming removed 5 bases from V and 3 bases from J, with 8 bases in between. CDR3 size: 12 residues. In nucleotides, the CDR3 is TGTGCCAGCAGCAGGGAATACTACGAGCAGTACTTC. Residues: CASSREYYEQYF.

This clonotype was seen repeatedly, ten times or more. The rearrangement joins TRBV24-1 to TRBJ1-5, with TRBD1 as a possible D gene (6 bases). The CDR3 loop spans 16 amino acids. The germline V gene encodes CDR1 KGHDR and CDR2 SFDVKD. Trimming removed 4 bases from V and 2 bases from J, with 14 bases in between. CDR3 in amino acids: CATSDPGQPGNQPQHF. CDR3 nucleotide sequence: TGTGCCACCAGTGACCCTGGACAGCCTGGCAATCAGCCCCAGCATTTT.

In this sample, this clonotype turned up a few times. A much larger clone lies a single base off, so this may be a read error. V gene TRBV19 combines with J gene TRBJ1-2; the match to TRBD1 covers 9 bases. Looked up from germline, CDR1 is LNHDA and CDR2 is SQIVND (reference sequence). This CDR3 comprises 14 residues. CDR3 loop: CAGSSTGGAYGYTF. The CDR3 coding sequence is TGTGCCGGTAGTAGCACAGGGGGCGCCTATGGCTACACCTTC.

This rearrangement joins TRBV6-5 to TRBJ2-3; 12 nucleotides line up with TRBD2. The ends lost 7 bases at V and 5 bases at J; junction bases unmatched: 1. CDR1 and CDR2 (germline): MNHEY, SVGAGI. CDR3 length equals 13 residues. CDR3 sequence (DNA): TGTGCCAGCAAACTAGCGGGAGGAGATACGCAGTATTTT. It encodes CASKLAGGDTQYF.

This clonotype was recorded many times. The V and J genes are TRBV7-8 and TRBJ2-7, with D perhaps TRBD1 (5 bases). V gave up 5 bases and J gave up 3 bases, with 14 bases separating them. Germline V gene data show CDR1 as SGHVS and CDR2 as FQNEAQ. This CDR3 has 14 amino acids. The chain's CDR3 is CASSPGRQGYEQYF. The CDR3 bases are TGTGCCAGCAGCCCAGGGCGGCAGGGCTACGAGCAGTACTTC.